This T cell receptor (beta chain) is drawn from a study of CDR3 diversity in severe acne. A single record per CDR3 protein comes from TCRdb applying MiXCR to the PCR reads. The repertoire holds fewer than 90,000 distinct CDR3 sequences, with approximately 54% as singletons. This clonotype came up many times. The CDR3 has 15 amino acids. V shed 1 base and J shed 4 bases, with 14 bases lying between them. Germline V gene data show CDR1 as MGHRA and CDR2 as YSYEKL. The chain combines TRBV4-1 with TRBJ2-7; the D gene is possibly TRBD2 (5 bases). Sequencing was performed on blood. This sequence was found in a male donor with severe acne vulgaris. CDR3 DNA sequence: TGCGCCAGCAGCCAAGGAAGGGAGTCAAGGTACGAGCAGTACTTC. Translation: CASSQGRESRYEQYF.